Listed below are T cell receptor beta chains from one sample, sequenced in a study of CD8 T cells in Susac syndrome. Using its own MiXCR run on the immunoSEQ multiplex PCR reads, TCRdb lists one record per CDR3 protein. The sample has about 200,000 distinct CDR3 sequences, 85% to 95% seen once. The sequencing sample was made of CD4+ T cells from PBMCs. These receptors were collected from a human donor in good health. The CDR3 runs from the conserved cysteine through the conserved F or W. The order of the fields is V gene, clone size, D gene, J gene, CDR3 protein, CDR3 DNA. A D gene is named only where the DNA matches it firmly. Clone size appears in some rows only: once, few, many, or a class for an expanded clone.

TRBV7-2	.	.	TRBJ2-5	CASSVKTGETQYF	TGTGCCTCCTCCGTGAAGACCGGAGAGACCCAGTACTTC
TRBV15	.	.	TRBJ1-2	CATSKEYLNYGYTF	TGTGCCACCAGCAAGGAATATCTTAACTATGGCTACACCTTC
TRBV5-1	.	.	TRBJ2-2	CASSLEVTGELFF	TGCGCCAGCAGCTTGGAAGTAACCGGGGAGCTGTTTTTT
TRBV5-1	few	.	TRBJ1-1	CASSLVRGTEAFF	TGTGCCAGCAGCTTGGTTAGGGGCACTGAAGCTTTCTTT
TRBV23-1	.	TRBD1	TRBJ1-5	CASSQGDREVQPQHF	TGCGCCAGCAGTCAAGGAGACAGGGAAGTTCAGCCCCAGCATTTT
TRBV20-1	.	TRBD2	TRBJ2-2	CSALSGREITGELFF	TGCAGTGCCCTTAGCGGGAGGGAGATCACCGGGGAGCTGTTTTTT
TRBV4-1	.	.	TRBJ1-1	CASSQGLLRDTEAFF	TGCGCCAGCAGCCAAGGCCTTCTTAGGGACACTGAAGCTTTCTTT
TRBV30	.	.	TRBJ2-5	CAWSVWGRETQYF	TGTGCCTGGAGTGTATGGGGGCGAGAGACCCAGTACTTC
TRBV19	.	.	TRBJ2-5	CASSPRGAAGETQYF	TGTGCCAGTAGTCCCCGGGGAGCGGCGGGAGAGACCCAGTACTTC
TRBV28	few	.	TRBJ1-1	CASSLSGTEAFF	TGTGCCAGCAGTTTGAGCGGTACTGAAGCTTTCTTT
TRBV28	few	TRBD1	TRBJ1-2	CASSPGQDYGYTF	TGTGCCAGCAGTCCGGGACAGGACTATGGCTACACCTTC
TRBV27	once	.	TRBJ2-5	CASSPYYGGVVETQYF	TGTGCCAGCAGTCCTTATTACGGGGGAGTGGTGGAGACCCAGTACTTC
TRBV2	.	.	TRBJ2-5	CASSVVETQYF	TGTGCCAGCAGTGTTGTTGAGACCCAGTACTTC
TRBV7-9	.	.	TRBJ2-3	CASSLAPNTQYF	TGTGCCAGCAGCTTAGCACCCAATACGCAGTATTTT
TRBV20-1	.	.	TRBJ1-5	CSAYTGSNQPQHF	TGCAGTGCTTATACCGGGTCCAATCAGCCCCAGCATTTT
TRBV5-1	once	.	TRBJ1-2	CASSLVATADGYTF	TGCGCCAGCAGCTTGGTGGCGACGGCGGATGGCTACACCTTC
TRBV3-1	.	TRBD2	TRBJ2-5	CASSQVGSGEETQYF	TGTGCCAGCAGCCAAGTTGGGAGCGGGGAAGAGACCCAGTACTTC
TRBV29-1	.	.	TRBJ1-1	CSVGQVGTEAFF	TGCAGCGTTGGACAGGTCGGGACTGAAGCTTTCTTT
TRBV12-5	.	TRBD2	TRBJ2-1	CASGPGLAAILNEQFF	TGTGCTAGTGGTCCCGGACTAGCGGCCATCCTCAATGAGCAGTTCTTC
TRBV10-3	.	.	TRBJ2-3	CAISELVDTQYF	TGTGCCATCAGTGAGCTGGTAGATACGCAGTATTTT
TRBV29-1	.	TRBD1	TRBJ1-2	CSVVDRVNGYTF	TGCAGCGTGGTCGACAGGGTGAATGGCTACACCTTC
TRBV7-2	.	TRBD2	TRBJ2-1	CASSLEGTSGYNEQFF	TGTGCCAGCAGCTTAGAAGGGACTAGCGGCTACAATGAGCAGTTCTTC
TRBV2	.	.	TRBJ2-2	CASSEEGAGELFF	TGTGCCAGCAGTGAAGAGGGAGCCGGGGAGCTGTTTTTT
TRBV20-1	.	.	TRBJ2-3	CSARTLLGRWGTDTQYF	TGCAGTGCTAGGACCCTACTCGGGCGGTGGGGCACAGATACGCAGTATTTT
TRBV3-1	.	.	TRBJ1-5	CASSQGSGNNQPQHF	TGTGCCAGCAGCCAAGGGTCAGGGAACAATCAGCCCCAGCATTTT
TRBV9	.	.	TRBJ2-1	CASSPNPGGPTYNEQFF	TGTGCCAGCAGCCCAAACCCCGGGGGCCCAACCTACAATGAGCAGTTCTTC
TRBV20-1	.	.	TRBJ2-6	CSARDEGAGANVLTF	TGCAGTGCTAGAGATGAAGGGGCTGGGGCCAACGTCCTGACTTTC
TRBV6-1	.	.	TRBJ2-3	CASTQERGLGADTQYF	TGTGCCAGCACCCAAGAGAGGGGTTTGGGGGCAGATACGCAGTATTTT
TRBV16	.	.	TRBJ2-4	CASSPSGEGDIQYF	TGTGCCAGCAGTCCGTCGGGGGAAGGGGACATTCAGTACTTC
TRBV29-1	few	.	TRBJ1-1	CSVPGTGNTEAFF	TGCAGCGTTCCGGGGACGGGGAACACTGAAGCTTTCTTT
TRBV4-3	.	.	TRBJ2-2	CASSQVLGENSGELFF	TGCGCCAGCAGCCAAGTGTTAGGCGAGAACTCGGGGGAGCTGTTTTTT
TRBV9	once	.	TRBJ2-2	CASSVEVFTGELFF	TGTGCCAGCAGCGTAGAGGTCTTCACCGGGGAGCTGTTTTTT
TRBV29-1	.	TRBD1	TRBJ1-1	CSVSRDRTTEAFF	TGCAGCGTCAGCCGGGACAGGACCACTGAAGCTTTCTTT
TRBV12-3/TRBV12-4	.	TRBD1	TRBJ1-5	CASSLGTGVNQPQHF	TGTGCCAGCAGTTTAGGGACAGGGGTCAATCAGCCCCAGCATTTT
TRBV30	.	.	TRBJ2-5	CAFIPPRAQETQYF	TGTGCCTTCATACCCCCCCGGGCCCAGGAGACCCAGTACTTC
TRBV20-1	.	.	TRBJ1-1	CSAPTRVRNTEAFF	TGCAGTGCCCCAACTCGGGTGCGGAACACTGAAGCTTTCTTT
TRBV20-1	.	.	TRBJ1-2	CSARVPPANYGYTF	TGCAGTGCTAGAGTGCCTCCAGCTAACTATGGCTACACCTTC
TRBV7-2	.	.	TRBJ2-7	CASSSSGDYEQYF	TGTGCCAGCAGCTCCTCGGGAGACTACGAGCAGTACTTC
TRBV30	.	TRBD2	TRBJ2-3	CAWRVTSGQDTQYF	TGTGCCTGGAGGGTAACTAGCGGTCAAGATACGCAGTATTTT
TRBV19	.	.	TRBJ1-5	CASTGVLGQPQHF	TGTGCAAGTACGGGGGTCTTGGGTCAGCCCCAGCATTTT
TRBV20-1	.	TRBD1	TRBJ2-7	CSAADRAYEQYF	TGCAGTGCTGCGGACAGGGCCTACGAGCAGTACTTC
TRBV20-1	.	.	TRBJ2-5	CSAGRRNRETQYF	TGCAGTGCCGGACGGAGAAACCGAGAGACCCAGTACTTC
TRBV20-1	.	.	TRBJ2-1	CSASGPPTDRDRREGMYNEQFF	TGCAGTGCTAGTGGCCCCCCGACGGACAGGGATCGGCGGGAGGGGATGTACAATGAGCAGTTCTTC
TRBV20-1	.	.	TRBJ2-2	CSATRPYPGELFF	TGCAGTGCTACCCGACCATACCCCGGGGAGCTGTTTTTT
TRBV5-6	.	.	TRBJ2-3	CASDQQLSTDTQYF	TGTGCCAGCGACCAGCAGCTTAGCACAGATACGCAGTATTTT
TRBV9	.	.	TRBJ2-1	CASSAILPYNEQFF	TGTGCCAGCAGCGCAATCCTGCCCTACAATGAGCAGTTCTTC
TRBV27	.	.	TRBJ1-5	CASSHLPGAGNQPQHF	TGTGCCAGCAGTCACCTCCCCGGGGCTGGCAATCAGCCCCAGCATTTT
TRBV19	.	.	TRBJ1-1	CASTSTGKNTEAFF	TGTGCCAGTACGAGCACAGGGAAGAACACTGAAGCTTTCTTT
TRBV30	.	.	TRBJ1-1	CAWSLFGNTEAFF	TGTGCCTGGAGTCTCTTCGGGAACACTGAAGCTTTCTTT
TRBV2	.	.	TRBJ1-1	CASSGPQGIDTEAFF	TGTGCCAGCAGTGGCCCACAGGGTATTGACACTGAAGCTTTCTTT